Sequencing of this T cell receptor beta chain was carried out in a study of cytomegalovirus exposure and HLA in healthy donors. Germline lookup yields CDR1 SEHNR and CDR2 FQNEAQ (reference sequence). V was clipped by 3 bases and J by 2 bases; unmatched bases: 4. CDR3 length equals 16 residues. Comment on this clone: Its target is unknown.

The primer mix had 60 Vbeta and 13 Jbeta primers. Assay: immunoSEQ multiplex PCR; the TCRdb copy retains only in-frame clones and omits some. The table lists roughly 190,000 clones, approximately 11% of them singletons, with approximately 7.8% in the top ten. Study results and caveats: From TCR beta sequences, most subjects' HLA-A and HLA-B alleles were reportedly predicted accurately. An observed cluster of highly shared sequence variants was recorded as a likely sequencing artifact.

The donors (healthy individuals) were bone marrow donors. Sequencing used PBMCs. This chain uses TRBV7-9 with TRBJ2-3, with 11 bases that match TRBD2. The receptor's source is a man in his fifties in good health and CMV-seropositive. For the CDR3, the DNA is TGTGCCAGCAGCTTCCTAGCGGGGGGTAACACAGATACGCAGTATTTT. The encoded protein is CASSFLAGGNTDTQYF.